The clone carrying this T cell receptor (beta chain) was observed a single time. The V segment lost 5 bases and the J segment 7 bases; nucleotides outside the gene matches: 7. Germline CDR1 is LGHNT and CDR2 is FRNRAP. CDR3 length equals 14 residues. Survey-level immunoSEQ sequencing profiled the TCR beta repertoire. The method was immunoSEQ multiplex PCR; TCRdb's version includes in-frame clones alone and lacks a portion of them. Counted here are about 50,000 clones, more than 80% occurring once; the ten biggest clones make up about 11%. Sequencing used PBMCs. The TCR was taken from a man aged 35 to 55 with rheumatoid arthritis. J is TRBJ2-3 and V is TRBV12-5, with 9 bases fitting TRBD1. The CDR3 DNA is TGTGCTAGTGGTCCCGGGACAGGGATCTATACGCAGTATTTT. Translation gives CASGPGTGIYTQYF. Using reference TRBV12-5 and TRBJ2-3 for the parts outside the CDR3, the full variable domain is DARVTQTPRHKVTEMGQEVTMRCQPILGHNTVFWYRQTMMQGLELLAYFRNRAPLDDSGMPKDRFSAEMPDATLATLKIQPSEPRDSAVYFCASGPGTGIYTQYFGPGTRLTVL.